What follows describes a single T cell receptor beta chain. Its antigen remains unknown. This record comes from a study of radiation and T cells in renal cell carcinoma. Findings of the study overall: From baseline, blood top tumor clonotypes peaked at 2 weeks post-radiation. Without pretreatment biopsies, baseline tumor clonotype presence was undetermined.

Stated time point: blood 4 weeks post-SBRT, at nephrectomy. Regarding treatment: 15 Gy SBRT to primary tumor, nephrectomy 4 weeks later. The patient's renal cell carcinoma had clear cell pathology. Germline-derived CDR1 and CDR2 are SGHRS and YFSETQ. The CDR3 is made up of 15 amino acids. V was clipped by 1 base and J by 0 bases, with 10 bases between them. Measured with immunoSEQ multiplex PCR; TCRdb has only the in-frame clones, and not every one. The repertoire holds over 90,000 clones, with 65% to 90% as singletons. The chain is built from TRBV5-1 and TRBJ2-5, with D possibly matching TRBD2 (5 bases). The clonotype was recovered from a man aged 55 to 69 with renal cell carcinoma. The sequenced sample was blood, obtained from a patient whose treatment included radiotherapy and nephrectomy. CDR3 region: CASSLYFGDQETQYF. The CDR3 DNA reads as TGCGCCAGCAGCTTGTATTTCGGGGACCAAGAGACCCAGTACTTC.